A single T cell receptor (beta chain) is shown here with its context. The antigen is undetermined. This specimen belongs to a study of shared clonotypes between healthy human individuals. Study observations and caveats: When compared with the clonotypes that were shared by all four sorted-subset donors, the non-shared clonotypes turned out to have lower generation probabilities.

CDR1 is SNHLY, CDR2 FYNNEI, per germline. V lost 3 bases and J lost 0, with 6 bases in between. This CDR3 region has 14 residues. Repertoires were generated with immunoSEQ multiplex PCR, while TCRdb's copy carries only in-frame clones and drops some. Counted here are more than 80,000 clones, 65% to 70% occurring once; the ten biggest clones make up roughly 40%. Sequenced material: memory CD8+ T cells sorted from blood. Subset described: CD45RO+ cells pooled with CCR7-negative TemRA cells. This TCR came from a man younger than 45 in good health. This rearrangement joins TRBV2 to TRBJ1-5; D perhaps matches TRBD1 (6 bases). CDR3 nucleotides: TGTGCCAGCAGTGAGGGGGCTAGCAATCAGCCCCAGCATTTT. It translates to CASSEGASNQPQHF.